This T cell receptor (beta chain) was sequenced for a study of identical twins. Study-wide points: Out-of-frame alpha sequences common to twins were enriched for low generation probability. Models underestimated how often monozygotic twins shared out-of-frame TCR alpha.

TCRdb processed the 5' RACE reads anew with MiXCR; each CDR3 protein has one entry. The top ten hold around 1.5% of the sample, which has under 1 million distinct CDR3 sequences, 10% to 15% seen once. On this clonotype itself: Its antigen is undetermined.

These data were also reused for a study on yellow fever vaccine responses in identical twins.

This clonotype originated in a young woman in good health. The sequenced sample was PBMCs.

The CDR3 spells CASRPGTSGGVQETQYF. The CDR3 nucleotides read TGTGCCAGCAGACCAGGGACTAGCGGGGGGGTCCAAGAGACCCAGTACTTC. The J gene is TRBJ2-5, the V gene TRBV7-9, with TRBD2 matching over 16 bases. Germline loops: CDR1 SEHNR, CDR2 FQNEAQ (reference sequence). Unmatched junction bases numbered 5, after V lost 6 bases and J lost 1 base. CDR3 length: 17 amino acids.